Listed here are 19 T cell receptor beta chains from one sample, sequenced in a study of blood T cell repertoires in COVID-19. Clones were sequenced by immunoSEQ multiplex PCR, and TCRdb holds only the in-frame ones, with some missing. This sample has fewer than 300,000 clones, with around nine tenths found just once. Sequenced material: PBMCs or T cells enriched from blood (not recorded which). These receptors came from a woman in her 30s who had recovered from COVID-19.

The chain couples TRBV9 to TRBJ1-2, with D perhaps TRBD1 (5 bases). V lost 0 bases, J lost 4 bases, and 10 bases lay in between. Germline loops: CDR1 SGDLS, CDR2 YYNGEE. The CDR3 runs to 14 residues. CDR3 in amino acids: CASSVVTASYGYTF. CDR3 sequence (DNA): TGTGCCAGCAGCGTAGTGACAGCGAGCTATGGCTACACCTTC.

This clone was observed a handful of times. The chain has TRBV6-4 and TRBJ2-5; 14 bases are a match to TRBD2. The CDR3 runs 13 residues. V lost 8 bases to trimming and J lost 5 bases; unmatched junction nucleotides: 1. Germline lookup yields CDR1 MRHNA and CDR2 SNTAGT. The CDR3 here is CASGLAGGETQYF. Written as DNA, the CDR3 is TGTGCCAGCGGACTAGCGGGAGGTGAGACCCAGTACTTC.

The chain links TRBV9 to TRBJ2-5; 12 bases are a match to TRBD2. The J segment lost 4 bases and the V segment lost 2 bases, leaving 3 bases of the junction unmatched. Germline V gives CDR1 SGDLS, CDR2 YYNGEE. The CDR3 has 15 residues. CDR3: CASSVKLAGGETQYF. The CDR3 DNA follows: TGTGCCAGCAGCGTGAAACTAGCGGGAGGAGAGACCCAGTACTTC. The full variable domain, its missing parts supplied by reference TRBV9 and TRBJ2-5, is DSGVTQTPKHLITATGQRVTLRCSPRSGDLSVYWYQQSLDQGLQFLIQYYNGEERAKGNILERFSAQQFPDLHSELNLSSLELGDSALYFCASSVKLAGGETQYFGPGTRLLVL.

V and J are TRBV12-3 or TRBV12-4 and TRBJ2-5; 9 positions match TRBD1. V lost 6 bases and J lost 5; bases outside the gene matches: 4. This CDR3 spans 13 amino acids. Here the CDR3 reads CASRRDRAETQYF. As DNA, the CDR3 is TGTGCCAGCAGACGGGACAGGGCGGAGACCCAGTACTTC.

The chain employs TRBV13 and TRBJ2-7, with TRBD1 matching over 7 bases. Germline assignment: CDR1 PRHDT and CDR2 FYEKMQ (reference sequence). V shed 3 bases and J 4 bases; nucleotides not matched to a gene: 6. The CDR3 loop spans 14 amino acids. The CDR3 nucleotides read TGTGCCAGCAGCTTGACCGGGACAGAGTACGAGCAGTACTTC. It encodes CASSLTGTEYEQYF.

The chain recombines TRBV5-1 with TRBJ2-3; TRBD2 matches 7 bases. CDR1 SGHRS and CDR2 YFSETQ come from the germline V gene. The trim removed 0 bases at V and 0 bases at J, leaving 7 bases unmatched. This CDR3 has 17 residues. CDR3 sequence reads: CASSLARKAGSTDTQYF. The DNA of the CDR3 is TGCGCCAGCAGCTTGGCTCGGAAAGCGGGAAGCACAGATACGCAGTATTTT.

The V gene is TRBV4-1, the J gene TRBJ1-4; a weak D match, TRBD1 (5 bases). V lost 1 base, J lost 6 bases, and 15 bases lay in between. Germline-derived CDR1 and CDR2 are MGHRA and YSYEKL. The CDR3 is 16 residues long. CDR3 protein: CASSQVSQGLYEKLFF. The DNA for the CDR3 is TGCGCCAGCAGCCAAGTATCCCAGGGCTTATATGAAAAACTGTTTTTT.

This chain joins TRBV3-1 (or the pseudogene TRBV3-2) and TRBJ2-2, with 10 bases aligning to TRBD2. Unmatched junction bases numbered 7, after V lost 6 bases and J lost 0 bases. The CDR3 consists of 17 residues. Germline CDR1 LGHDT, CDR2 YNNKEL (reference sequence). The CDR3: CASSHTSGTTNTGELFF. The CDR3 region has the DNA TGTGCCAGCAGTCACACTAGCGGGACGACGAACACCGGGGAGCTGTTTTTT.

The genes are TRBV7-2 and TRBJ2-5; 9 nucleotides agree with TRBD1. The CDR3 has 14 amino acids. Trimming removed 5 bases from V and 7 bases from J; junction bases left unmatched: 8. Germline lookup yields CDR1 SGHTA and CDR2 FQGNSA. This chain's CDR3 is CASSQDRGYGTQYF. CDR3 nucleotide sequence: TGTGCCAGCAGCCAAGACAGGGGGTATGGGACCCAGTACTTC.

The DNA of the CDR3 is TGTGCCAGCAGCTTAGGGGCCTGGGGTGAGGGAGAGACCCAGTACTTC. Translated: CASSLGAWGEGETQYF. The V and J genes are TRBV11-2 and TRBJ2-5; D possibly corresponds to TRBD2 (5 bases). There are 16 residues in the CDR3. V lost 1 base and J lost 4, with 16 bases in between. CDR1 SGHAT and CDR2 FQNNGV come from the germline V gene.

This chain joins TRBV7-6 and TRBJ2-3, with 10 bases that match TRBD2. The J segment lost 5 bases and the V segment lost 4 bases, leaving 6 bases of the junction unmatched. Germline lookup yields CDR1 SGHVS and CDR2 FNYEAQ. This CDR3 is built from 15 residues. The CDR3 is CASSSSAGGLDTQYF. Here the CDR3 DNA reads TGTGCCAGCAGCTCATCAGCGGGAGGGCTAGATACGCAGTATTTT. Combining the CDR3 with reference TRBV7-6 and TRBJ2-3 gives the whole variable domain GAGVSQSPRYKVTKRGQDVALRCDPISGHVSLYWYRQALGQGPEFLTYFNYEAQQDKSGLPNDRFSAERPEGSISTLTIQRTEQRDSAMYRCASSSSAGGLDTQYFGPGTRLTVL.

This chain links TRBV7-5 with TRBJ2-3; the D segment call TRBD2 is taken from the table without a DNA check. TRBV7-5 is a pseudogene locus. This CDR3 is built from 17 residues. The CDR3 DNA reads as TGTGCCAGAAGCCCGGGACTAGCGGGAGTGGGAGCAGATACGCAGTATTTT. Translating it yields CARSPGLAGVGADTQYF.

CDR3 bases: TGTGCCAGCAGCTTGGGCTTTGCGCAGTATTTT. Its protein product is CASSLGFAQYF. The V call is TRBV7-2, the J call TRBJ2-3; D gene unclear. Trimming stripped 3 bases from V and 10 bases from J, with 8 bases between. The germline CDR1 and CDR2 sequences are SGHTA and FQGNSA. The CDR3 spans 11 residues.

The chain is built from TRBV21-1 and TRBJ2-7; TRBD1, the D gene given by the table, was not confirmed from the DNA. TRBV21-1 is marked as a pseudogene. The CDR3 length is 14 residues. As DNA, the CDR3 is TGTGCCAGCAGCCTAGACAGGGTCCAAGACCTGCAGTACTTC. This codes for CASSLDRVQDLQYF.

The V gene is TRBV7-9, the J gene TRBJ2-3; D possibly corresponds to TRBD1 (7 bases). Germline values: CDR1 SEHNR, CDR2 FQNEAQ (reference sequence). Trimming shortened V by 4 bases and J by 3 bases, and 23 bases separated the two germline ends. This CDR3 contains 18 residues. CDR3 nucleotide sequence: TGTGCCAGCAGCTCCCCCCCCGGAGGGGGCGTAGGTACAGATACGCAGTATTTT. Residues: CASSSPPGGGVGTDTQYF.

This chain joins TRBV4-3 and TRBJ2-7; 9 bases are shared with TRBD1. The germline CDR1 and CDR2 sequences are LGHNA and YSLEER. Trimming removed 4 bases from V and 2 bases from J; junction bases left unmatched: 12. The CDR3 spans 17 residues. The CDR3 reads CASSLGTGLNPPYEQYF. The CDR3 DNA reads TGCGCCAGCAGCCTCGGGACAGGGTTAAACCCCCCCTACGAGCAGTACTTC.

This clone appeared once. CDR3: CASSLPVPGDGYTF. CDR3 DNA: TGTGCCAGCAGCTTGCCCGTCCCCGGGGATGGCTACACCTTC. This chain connects TRBV5-6 to TRBJ1-2; no clear D gene. This CDR3 comprises 14 residues. Germline V gives CDR1 SGHDT, CDR2 YYEEEE. Trimming removed 1 base from V and 6 bases from J, with 13 bases in between.

The chain carries TRBV24-1 and TRBJ1-1; maybe TRBD1 (5 bases). V lost 7 bases and J 5 bases, leaving 16 bases between the germline ends. The CDR3 runs to 14 residues. CDR1 and CDR2 (germline): KGHDR, SFDVKD. Written as DNA, the CDR3 is TGTGCCACCAGGCCCGGGGGGGATCGGACTGAAGCTTTCTTT. It encodes CATRPGGDRTEAFF.

The sample holds one count of this clone. Here the CDR3 reads CASSPQVSEQFF. The DNA of the CDR3 is TGTGCCAGCAGCCCCCAGGTTAGTGAGCAGTTCTTC. The chain joins TRBV6-2 or TRBV6-3 to TRBJ2-1; no firm D call. Per the germline V gene, CDR1 is MNHEY and CDR2 is SVGEGT. V shed 6 bases and J shed 9 bases, with 12 bases lying between them. This CDR3 has 12 residues.